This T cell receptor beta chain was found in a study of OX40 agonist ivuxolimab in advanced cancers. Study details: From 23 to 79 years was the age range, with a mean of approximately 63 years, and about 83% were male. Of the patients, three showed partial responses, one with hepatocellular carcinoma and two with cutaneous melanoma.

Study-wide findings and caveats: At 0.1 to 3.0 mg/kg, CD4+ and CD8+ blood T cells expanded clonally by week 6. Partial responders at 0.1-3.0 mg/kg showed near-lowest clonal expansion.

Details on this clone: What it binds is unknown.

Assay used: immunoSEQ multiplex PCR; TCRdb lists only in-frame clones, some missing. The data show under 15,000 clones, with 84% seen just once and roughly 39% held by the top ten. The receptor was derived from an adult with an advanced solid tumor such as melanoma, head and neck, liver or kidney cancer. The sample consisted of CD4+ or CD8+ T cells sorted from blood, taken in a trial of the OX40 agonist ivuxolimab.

CDR3 residues: CASSVSGVETQYF. The CDR3 region has the DNA TGTGCCAGCAGCGTCTCGGGAGTGGAGACCCAGTACTTC. This chain links TRBV5-6 with TRBJ2-5; D may be TRBD2 (6 bases). V dropped 4 bases and J dropped 5 bases, with 12 bases sitting between them. Germline assignment: CDR1 SGHDT and CDR2 YYEEEE. There are 13 residues in the CDR3.